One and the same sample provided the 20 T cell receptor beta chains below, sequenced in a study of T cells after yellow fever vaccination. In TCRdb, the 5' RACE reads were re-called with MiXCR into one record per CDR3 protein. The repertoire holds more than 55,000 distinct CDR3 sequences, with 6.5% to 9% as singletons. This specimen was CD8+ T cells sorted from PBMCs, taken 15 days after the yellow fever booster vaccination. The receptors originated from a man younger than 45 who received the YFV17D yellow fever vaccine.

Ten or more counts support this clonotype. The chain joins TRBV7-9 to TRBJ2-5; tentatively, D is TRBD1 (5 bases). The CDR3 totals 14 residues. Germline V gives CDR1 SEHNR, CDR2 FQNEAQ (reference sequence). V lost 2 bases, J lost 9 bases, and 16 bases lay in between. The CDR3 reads CASSLLDTLPSQYF. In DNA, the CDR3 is TGTGCCAGCAGCTTATTGGACACCCTTCCTTCCCAGTACTTC.

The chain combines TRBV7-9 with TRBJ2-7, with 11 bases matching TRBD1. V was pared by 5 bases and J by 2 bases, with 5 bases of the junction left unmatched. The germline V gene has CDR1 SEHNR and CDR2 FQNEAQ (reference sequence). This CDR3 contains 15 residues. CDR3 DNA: TGTGCCAGCAGCCTAAAGGACAGGGGGCCCTACGAGCAGTACTTC. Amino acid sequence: CASSLKDRGPYEQYF.

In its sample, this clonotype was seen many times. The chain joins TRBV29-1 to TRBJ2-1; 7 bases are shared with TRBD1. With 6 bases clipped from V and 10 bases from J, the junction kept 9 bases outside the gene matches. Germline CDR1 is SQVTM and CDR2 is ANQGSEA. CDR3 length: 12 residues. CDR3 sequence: CSVVGTDFEQFF. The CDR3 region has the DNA TGCAGCGTAGTCGGGACAGACTTCGAGCAGTTCTTC.

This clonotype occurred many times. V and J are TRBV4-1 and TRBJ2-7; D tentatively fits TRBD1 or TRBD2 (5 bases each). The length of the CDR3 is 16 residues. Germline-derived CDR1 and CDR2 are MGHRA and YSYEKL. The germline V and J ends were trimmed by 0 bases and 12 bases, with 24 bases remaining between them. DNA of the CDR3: TGCGCCAGCAGCCAAGATGACGGGACCCTAGGGCCTAGTGCGTACTTC. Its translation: CASSQDDGTLGPSAYF.

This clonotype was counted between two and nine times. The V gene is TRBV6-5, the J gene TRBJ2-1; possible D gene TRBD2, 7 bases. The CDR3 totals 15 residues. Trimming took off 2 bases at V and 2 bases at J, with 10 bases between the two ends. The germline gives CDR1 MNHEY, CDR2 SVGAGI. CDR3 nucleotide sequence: TGTGCCAGCAGTTACAAAGGGGGGGCCTACAATGAGCAGTTCTTC. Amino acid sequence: CASSYKGGAYNEQFF.

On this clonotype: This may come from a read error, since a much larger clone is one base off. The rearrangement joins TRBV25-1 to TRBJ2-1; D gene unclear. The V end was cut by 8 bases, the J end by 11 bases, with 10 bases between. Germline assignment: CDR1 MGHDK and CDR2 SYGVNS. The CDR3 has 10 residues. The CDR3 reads CASEADQQFF. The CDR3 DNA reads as TGTGCCAGCGAGGCCGATCAGCAGTTCTTC.

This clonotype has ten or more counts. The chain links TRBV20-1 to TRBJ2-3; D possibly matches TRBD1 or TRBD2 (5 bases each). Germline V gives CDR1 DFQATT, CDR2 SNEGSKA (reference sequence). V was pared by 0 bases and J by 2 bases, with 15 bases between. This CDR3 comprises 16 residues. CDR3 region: CSARDLEGIPTDTQYF. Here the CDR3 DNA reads TGCAGTGCTAGAGATTTAGAGGGGATCCCCACAGATACGCAGTATTTT.

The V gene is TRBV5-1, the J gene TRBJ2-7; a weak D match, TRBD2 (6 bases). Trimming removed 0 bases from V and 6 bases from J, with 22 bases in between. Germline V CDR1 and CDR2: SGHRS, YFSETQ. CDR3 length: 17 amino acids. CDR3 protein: CASSLADRQGGGLEQYF. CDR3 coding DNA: TGCGCCAGCAGCTTGGCTGATCGGCAGGGAGGAGGGCTCGAGCAGTACTTC.

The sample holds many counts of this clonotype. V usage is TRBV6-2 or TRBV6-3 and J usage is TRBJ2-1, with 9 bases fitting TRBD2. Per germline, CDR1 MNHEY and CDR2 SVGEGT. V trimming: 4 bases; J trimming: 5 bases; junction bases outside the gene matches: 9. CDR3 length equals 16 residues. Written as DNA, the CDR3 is TGTGCCAGCAGTTCAGATATAGCGGGAGTTCACAATGAGCAGTTCTTC. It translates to CASSSDIAGVHNEQFF.

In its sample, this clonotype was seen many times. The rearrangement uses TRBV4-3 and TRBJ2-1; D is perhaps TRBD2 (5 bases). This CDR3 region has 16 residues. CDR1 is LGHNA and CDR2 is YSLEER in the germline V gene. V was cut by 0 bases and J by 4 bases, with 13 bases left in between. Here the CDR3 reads CASSQDSEGSYNEQFF. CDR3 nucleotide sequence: TGCGCCAGCAGCCAAGATAGCGAGGGATCTTACAATGAGCAGTTCTTC.

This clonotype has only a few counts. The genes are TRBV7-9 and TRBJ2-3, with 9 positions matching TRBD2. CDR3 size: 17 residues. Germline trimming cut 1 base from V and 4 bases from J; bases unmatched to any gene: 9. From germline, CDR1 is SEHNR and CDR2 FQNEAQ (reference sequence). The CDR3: CASSLGPSGTLADTQYF. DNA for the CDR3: TGTGCCAGCAGCTTAGGGCCTAGCGGGACCCTCGCAGATACGCAGTATTTT.

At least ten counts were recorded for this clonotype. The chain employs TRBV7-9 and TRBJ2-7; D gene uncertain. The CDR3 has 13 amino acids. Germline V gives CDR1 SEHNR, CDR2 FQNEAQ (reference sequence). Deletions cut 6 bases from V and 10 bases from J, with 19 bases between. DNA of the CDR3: TGTGCCAGCAGTCTCGTCGACGGTTCATTACAGTACTTC. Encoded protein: CASSLVDGSLQYF.

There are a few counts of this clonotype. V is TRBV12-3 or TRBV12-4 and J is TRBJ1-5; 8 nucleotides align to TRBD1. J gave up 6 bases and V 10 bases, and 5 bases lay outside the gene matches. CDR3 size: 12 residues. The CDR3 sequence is CATRTGSQPQHF. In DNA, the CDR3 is TGTGCCACCAGGACAGGGAGTCAGCCCCAGCATTTT.

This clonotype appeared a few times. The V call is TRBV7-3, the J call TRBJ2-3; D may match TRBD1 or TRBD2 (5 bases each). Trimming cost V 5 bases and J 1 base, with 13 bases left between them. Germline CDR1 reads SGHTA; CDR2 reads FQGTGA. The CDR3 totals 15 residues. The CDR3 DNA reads TGTGCCAGCAGCCCCCCTGGGGGAGGCACAGATACGCAGTATTTT. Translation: CASSPPGGGTDTQYF.

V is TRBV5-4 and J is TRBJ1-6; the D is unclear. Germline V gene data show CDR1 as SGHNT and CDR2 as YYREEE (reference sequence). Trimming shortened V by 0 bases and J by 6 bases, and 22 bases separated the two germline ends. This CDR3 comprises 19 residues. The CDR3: CASSLVGGAMSSGNSPLHF. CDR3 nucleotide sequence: TGTGCCAGCAGCTTGGTAGGCGGAGCTATGAGCAGTGGTAATTCACCCCTCCACTTT.

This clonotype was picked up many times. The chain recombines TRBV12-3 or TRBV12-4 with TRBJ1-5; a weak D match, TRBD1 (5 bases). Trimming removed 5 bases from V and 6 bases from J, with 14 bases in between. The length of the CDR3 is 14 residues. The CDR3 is CASSPPRGGQPQHF. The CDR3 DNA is TGTGCCAGCAGTCCCCCACGGGGGGGTCAGCCCCAGCATTTT.

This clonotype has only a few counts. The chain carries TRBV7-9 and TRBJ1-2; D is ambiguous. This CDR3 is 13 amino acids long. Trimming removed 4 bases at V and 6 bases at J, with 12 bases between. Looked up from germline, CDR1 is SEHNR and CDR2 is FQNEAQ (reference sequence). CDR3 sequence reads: CASSYSVADGYTF. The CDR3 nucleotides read TGTGCCAGCAGCTACTCAGTTGCAGATGGCTACACCTTC. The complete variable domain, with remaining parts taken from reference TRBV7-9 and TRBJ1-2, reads DTGVSQNPRHKITKRGQNVTFRCDPISEHNRLYWYRQTLGQGPEFLTYFQNEAQLEKSRLLSDRFSAERPKGSFSTLEIQRTEQGDSAMYLCASSYSVADGYTFGSGTRLTVV.

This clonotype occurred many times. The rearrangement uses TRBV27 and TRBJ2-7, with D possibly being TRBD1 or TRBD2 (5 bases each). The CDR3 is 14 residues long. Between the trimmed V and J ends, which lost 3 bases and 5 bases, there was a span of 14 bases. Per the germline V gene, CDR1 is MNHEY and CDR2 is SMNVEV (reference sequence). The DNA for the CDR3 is TGTGCCAGCAGTTTCGGGACCGGAGTCAACGAGCAGTACTTC. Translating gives CASSFGTGVNEQYF.

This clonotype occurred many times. DNA for the CDR3: TGTGCCAGCAGCACTTTCCGGGACGCAGAAGAGACCCAGTACTTC. Translating gives CASSTFRDAEETQYF. The J gene is TRBJ2-5, the V gene TRBV6-2 or TRBV6-3; either TRBD1 or TRBD2 may fit D (5 bases each). Deletions cut 6 bases from V and 3 bases from J, with 17 bases between. Germline lookup yields CDR1 MNHEY and CDR2 SVGEGT. This CDR3 is built from 15 residues.

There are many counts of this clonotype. DNA for the CDR3: TGTGCCATCAGCCACCCAGGGAATGGTACCTACGAGCAGTACTTC. This translates into CAISHPGNGTYEQYF. This chain links TRBV10-3 with TRBJ2-7, with D maybe TRBD1 (5 bases). V dropped 6 bases and J dropped 2 bases, with 17 bases sitting between them. The CDR3 spans 15 residues. From germline, CDR1 is ENHRY and CDR2 SYGVKD.